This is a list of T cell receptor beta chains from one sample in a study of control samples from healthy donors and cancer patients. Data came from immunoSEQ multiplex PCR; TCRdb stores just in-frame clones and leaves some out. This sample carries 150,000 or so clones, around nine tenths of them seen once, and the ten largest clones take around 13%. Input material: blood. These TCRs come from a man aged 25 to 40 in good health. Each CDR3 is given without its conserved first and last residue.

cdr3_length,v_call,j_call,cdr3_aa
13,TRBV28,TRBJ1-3,ASGRGLSSGNTIY
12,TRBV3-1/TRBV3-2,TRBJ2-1,AGSQEGAYNEQF
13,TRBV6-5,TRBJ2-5,ASSYSSPERETQY
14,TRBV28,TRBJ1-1,ASSHRTGLGNTEAF
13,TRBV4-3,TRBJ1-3,ASSQGQGPGNTIY
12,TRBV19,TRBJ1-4,ASSIGQGGEKLF
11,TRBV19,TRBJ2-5,ASSPGIQETQY
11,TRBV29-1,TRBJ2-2,SVGLAGTGELF
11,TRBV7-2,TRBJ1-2,ASSLDRVGGYT
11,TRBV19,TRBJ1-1,ATTREVGLEAF
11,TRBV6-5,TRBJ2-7,ASGEQGIREQY
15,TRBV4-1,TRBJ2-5,ASSQDTAFEKFGTQY
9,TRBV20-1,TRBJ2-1,SARLYNEQF
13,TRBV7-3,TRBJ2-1,ASSSRGGPENEQF